This T cell receptor (beta chain) was recorded in a study of OX40 agonist ivuxolimab in advanced cancers. Study findings and constraints: Some patients without response likewise showed low normalized clonal expansion. Expanded clones were, on average, more numerous among CD8+ T cells than CD4+. Both CD4+ and CD8+ T cell populations in blood had undergone clonal expansion by week 6 at 0.1 to 3.0 mg/kg.

There are 15 residues in the CDR3. CDR1 is SGHTA, CDR2 FQGTGA, per germline. V dropped 1 base and J dropped 8; count of bases not matched to a gene: 8. Comment on this clone: The antigen is undetermined.

Assay: immunoSEQ multiplex PCR; the TCRdb copy retains only in-frame clones and omits some. The table shows some 50,000 clones, with 75% to 90% occurring only once. Material: CD4+ or CD8+ T cells sorted from blood, obtained in a trial of the OX40 agonist ivuxolimab. This chain connects TRBV7-3 to TRBJ2-1; TRBD1 aligns across 7 bases. This receptor was obtained from an adult with an advanced solid tumor such as melanoma, head and neck, liver or kidney cancer. Here the CDR3 DNA reads TGTGCCAGCAGCTTAAGATGGGACAGTTTGTATGAGCAGTTCTTC. It is translated as CASSLRWDSLYEQFF.